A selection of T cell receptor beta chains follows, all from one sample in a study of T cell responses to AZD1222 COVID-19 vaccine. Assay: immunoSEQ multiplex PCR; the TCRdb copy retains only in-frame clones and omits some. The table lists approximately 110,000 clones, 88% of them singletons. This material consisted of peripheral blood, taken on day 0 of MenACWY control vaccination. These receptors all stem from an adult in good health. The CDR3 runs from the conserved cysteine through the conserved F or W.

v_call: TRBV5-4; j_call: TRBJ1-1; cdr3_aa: CASSPWGQVGTEAFF
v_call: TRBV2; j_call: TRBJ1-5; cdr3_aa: CASSWIDSNQPQHF
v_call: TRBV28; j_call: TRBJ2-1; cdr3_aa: CASRPLTSGGNEQFF
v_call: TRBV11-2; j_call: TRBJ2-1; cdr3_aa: CASSVRGAPSSYNEQFF
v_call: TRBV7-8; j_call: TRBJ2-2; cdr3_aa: CASSLGGEGARTGELFF
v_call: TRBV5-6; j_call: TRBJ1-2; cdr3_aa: CASSPDRGYYGYTF
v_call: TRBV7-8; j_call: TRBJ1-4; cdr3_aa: CASSVQGGSSEKLFF
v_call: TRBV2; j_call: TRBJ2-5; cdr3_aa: CASSELAGGETQYF
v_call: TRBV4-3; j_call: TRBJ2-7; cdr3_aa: CASSQTLAAPYEQYF
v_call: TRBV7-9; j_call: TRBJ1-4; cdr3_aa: CASSLQGTAENEKLFF
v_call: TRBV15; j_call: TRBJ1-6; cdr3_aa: CATSRESGQHSPLHF
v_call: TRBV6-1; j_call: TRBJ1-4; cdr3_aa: CASSEAGTGYEKLFF
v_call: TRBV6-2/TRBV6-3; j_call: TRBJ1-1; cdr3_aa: CASSYSSTEAFF
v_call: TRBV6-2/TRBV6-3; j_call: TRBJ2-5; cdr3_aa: CASSHPQETQYF
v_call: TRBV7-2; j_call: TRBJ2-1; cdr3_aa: CASRRFGGDFYNEQFF
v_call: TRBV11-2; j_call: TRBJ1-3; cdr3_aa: CASRSVGSSGNTIYF
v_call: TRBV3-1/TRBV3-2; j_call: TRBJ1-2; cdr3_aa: CASSQAGQGHYGYTF
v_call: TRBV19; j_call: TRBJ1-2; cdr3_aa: CASTNGGYGYTF
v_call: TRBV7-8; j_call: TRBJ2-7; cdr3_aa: CASSDRETSGSPLGQYF
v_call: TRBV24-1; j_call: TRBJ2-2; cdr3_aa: CATSDGQGLSGTGELFF
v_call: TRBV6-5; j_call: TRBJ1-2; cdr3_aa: CASSLRGGNYGYTF
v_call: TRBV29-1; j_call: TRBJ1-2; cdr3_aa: CSVETRVGGYTF
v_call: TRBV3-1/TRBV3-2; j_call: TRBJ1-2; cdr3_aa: CASSPQGAGGYTF
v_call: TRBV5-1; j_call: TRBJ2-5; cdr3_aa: CASSLTGYGLFQETQYF
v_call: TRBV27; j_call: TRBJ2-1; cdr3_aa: CASSLGTGFPYNEQFF
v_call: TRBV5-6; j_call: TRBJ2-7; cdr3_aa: CASSLAGQTYEQYF
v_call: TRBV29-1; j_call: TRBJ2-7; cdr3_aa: CSAVGGAGEQYF
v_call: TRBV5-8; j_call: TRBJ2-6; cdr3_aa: CAISGSGANVLTF
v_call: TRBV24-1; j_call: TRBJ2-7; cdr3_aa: CATSDKTSDRYEQYF
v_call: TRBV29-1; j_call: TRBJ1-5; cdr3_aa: CSVVDSNQPQHF
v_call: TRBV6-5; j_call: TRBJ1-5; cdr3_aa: CASSTNGVGNQPQHF
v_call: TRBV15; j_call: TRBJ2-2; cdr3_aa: CATRRGAGPLTGELFF
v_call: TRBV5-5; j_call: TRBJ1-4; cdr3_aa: CASSPGTSYEKLFF